The clone carrying this TCR beta chain turned up a few times. What it recognizes is unknown. In germline, CDR1 is SGHVS, CDR2 FQNEAQ. The V end lost 0 bases, the J end lost 0 bases, and 8 bases lay between the germline ends. This CDR3 spans 16 amino acids. This sample was included in a study of cytomegalovirus exposure and HLA in healthy donors. Findings and limits, study-wide: Under in vitro conditions, three CMV-associated chains were confirmed as specific for CMV antigens.

The PCR employed 60 Vbeta primers together with 13 Jbeta primers. How the authors handled the data: A follow-up analysis tallied tens of millions of unique TCR beta chains, 9 million to 11 million shared. Repertoires were generated with immunoSEQ multiplex PCR, while TCRdb's copy carries only in-frame clones and drops some. V, J and clone size were drawn from that table, and D and trimming were deduced from the DNA. The sample holds about 150,000 clones, 75% to 85% seen once. The source material was PBMCs. The chain carries TRBV7-8 and TRBJ2-2; D may be TRBD1 (5 bases). The receptor was isolated from a human donor in good health. The CDR3 DNA follows: TGTGCCAGCAGCTTAGCACAGGCATCGAACACCGGGGAGCTGTTTTTT. It translates to CASSLAQASNTGELFF.